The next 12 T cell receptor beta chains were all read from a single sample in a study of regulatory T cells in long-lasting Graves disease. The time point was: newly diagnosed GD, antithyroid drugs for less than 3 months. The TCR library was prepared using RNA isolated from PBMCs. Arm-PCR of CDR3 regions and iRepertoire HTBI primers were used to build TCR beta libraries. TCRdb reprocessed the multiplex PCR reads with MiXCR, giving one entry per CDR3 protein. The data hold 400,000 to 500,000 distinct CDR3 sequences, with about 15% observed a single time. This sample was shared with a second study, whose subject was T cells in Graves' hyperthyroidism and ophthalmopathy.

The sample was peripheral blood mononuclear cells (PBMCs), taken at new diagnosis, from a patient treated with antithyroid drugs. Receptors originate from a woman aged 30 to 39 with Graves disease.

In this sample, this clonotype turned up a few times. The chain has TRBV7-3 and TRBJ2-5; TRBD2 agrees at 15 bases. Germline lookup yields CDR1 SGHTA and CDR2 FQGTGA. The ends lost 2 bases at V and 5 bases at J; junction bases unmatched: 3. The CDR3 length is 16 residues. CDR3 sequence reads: CASSLGLAGGLETQYF. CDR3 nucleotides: TGTGCCAGCAGCTTAGGACTAGCGGGAGGGTTGGAGACCCAGTACTTC.

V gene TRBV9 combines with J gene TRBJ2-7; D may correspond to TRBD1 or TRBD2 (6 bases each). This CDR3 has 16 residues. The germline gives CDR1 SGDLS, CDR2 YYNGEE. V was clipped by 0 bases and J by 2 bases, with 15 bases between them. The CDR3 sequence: CASSVEGGARAYEQYF. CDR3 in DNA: TGTGCCAGCAGCGTAGAGGGGGGAGCCCGCGCCTACGAGCAGTACTTC.

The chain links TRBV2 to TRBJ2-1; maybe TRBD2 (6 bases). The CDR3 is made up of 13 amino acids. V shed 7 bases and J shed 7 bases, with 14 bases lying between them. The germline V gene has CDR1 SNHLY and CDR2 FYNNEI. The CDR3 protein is CASMGGMGNEQFF. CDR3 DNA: TGTGCCAGCATGGGCGGGATGGGGAATGAGCAGTTCTTC.

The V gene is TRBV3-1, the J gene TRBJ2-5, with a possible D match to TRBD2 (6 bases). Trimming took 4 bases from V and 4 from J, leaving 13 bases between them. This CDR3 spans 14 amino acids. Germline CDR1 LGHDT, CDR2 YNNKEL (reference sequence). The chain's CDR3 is CASSLREKGETQYF. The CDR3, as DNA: TGTGCCAGCAGCCTACGGGAGAAGGGAGAGACCCAGTACTTC.

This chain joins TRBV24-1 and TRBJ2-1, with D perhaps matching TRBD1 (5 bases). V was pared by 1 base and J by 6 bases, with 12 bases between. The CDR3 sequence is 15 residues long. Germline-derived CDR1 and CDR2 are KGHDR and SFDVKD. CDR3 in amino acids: CATSDFWQGSNEQFF. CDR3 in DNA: TGTGCCACCAGTGATTTTTGGCAGGGAAGCAATGAGCAGTTCTTC.

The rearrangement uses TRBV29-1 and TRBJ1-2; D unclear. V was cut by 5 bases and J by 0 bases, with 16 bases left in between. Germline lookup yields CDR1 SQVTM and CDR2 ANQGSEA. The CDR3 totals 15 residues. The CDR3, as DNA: TGCAGCGTTCAGGTTTGGCAGCAACCTAACTATGGCTACACCTTC. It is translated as CSVQVWQQPNYGYTF.

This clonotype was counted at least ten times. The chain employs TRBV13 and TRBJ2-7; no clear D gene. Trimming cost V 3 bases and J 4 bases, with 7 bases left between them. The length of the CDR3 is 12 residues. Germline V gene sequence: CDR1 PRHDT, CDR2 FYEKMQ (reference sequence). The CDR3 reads CASSFRRYEQYF. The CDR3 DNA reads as TGTGCCAGCAGCTTTCGCCGGTACGAGCAGTACTTC.

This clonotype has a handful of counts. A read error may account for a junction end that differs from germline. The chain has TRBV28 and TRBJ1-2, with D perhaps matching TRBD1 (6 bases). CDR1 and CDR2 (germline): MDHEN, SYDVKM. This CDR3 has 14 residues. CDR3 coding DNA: TGTGCCAGCAGTCAAGGACAGTTGTCCTATGGCTGCACCTTC. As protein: CASSQGQLSYGCTF.

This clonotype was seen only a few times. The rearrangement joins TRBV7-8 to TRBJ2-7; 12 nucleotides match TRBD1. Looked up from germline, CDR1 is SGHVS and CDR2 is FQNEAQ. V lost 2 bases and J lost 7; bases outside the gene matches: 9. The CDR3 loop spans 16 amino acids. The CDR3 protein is CASSLRGGTGGEEQYF. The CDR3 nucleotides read TGTGCCAGCAGCTTAAGAGGCGGGACAGGGGGCGAGGAGCAGTACTTC.

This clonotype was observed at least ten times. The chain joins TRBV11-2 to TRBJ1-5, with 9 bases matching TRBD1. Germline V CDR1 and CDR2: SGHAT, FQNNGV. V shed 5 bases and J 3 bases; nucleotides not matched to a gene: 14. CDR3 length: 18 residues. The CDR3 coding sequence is TGTGCCAGCAGCCCTAGGGGGGGGACAGGGAAAGACAATCAGCCCCAGCATTTT. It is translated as CASSPRGGTGKDNQPQHF.

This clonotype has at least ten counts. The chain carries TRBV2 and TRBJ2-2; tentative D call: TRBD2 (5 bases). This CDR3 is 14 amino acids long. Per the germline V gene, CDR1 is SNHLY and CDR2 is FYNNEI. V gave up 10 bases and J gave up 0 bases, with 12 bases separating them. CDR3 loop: CAKKGGSNTGELFF. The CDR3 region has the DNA TGTGCCAAAAAAGGAGGCTCGAACACCGGGGAGCTGTTTTTT.

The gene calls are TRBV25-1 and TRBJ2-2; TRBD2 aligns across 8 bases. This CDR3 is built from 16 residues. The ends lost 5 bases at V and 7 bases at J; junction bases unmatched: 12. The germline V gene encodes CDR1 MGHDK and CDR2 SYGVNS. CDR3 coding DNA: TGTGCCAGCAGTCGACCTAGCGGGTGGGGCATCGGGGAGCTGTTTTTT. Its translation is CASSRPSGWGIGELFF.